This entry describes one TCR beta chain. Antigen specificity is unknown. One end of the junction does not line up with germline, which may come from a read error. The CDR3 extends over 15 amino acids. These data come from a study of T-cell reconstitution after alpha-beta-depleted transplantation in children. General study points: Certain patients had high TCRbeta diversity at day 60, and it came from recipient T cells and thymic progenitors that survived. Reports say that about two months after transplant, the alpha-beta T cells came out of several hundred graft clones that had expanded. Fresh T-cell production supplied most of the T-cell counts and diversity seen one year after transplant.

Unique molecular identifiers were incorporated when the TCRbeta library was constructed. MiXCR was run by TCRdb on the PCR reads, yielding one entry per CDR3 protein. The repertoire holds some 600,000 distinct CDR3 sequences, over 10% seen once, with 2.2% in the top ten. The clonotype originates from a male patient younger than 18 who had a stem cell transplant for acute myeloid leukemia, so the T cells may come from the graft donor. The specimen comprised PBMCs, mostly from graft donor cells, sampled 360 days after TCRalphabeta/CD19-depleted stem cell transplant. The chain has TRBV12-3 or TRBV12-4 and TRBJ2-3; 12 positions agree with TRBD2. CDR3 sequence (DNA): TGTGCCAGCAGTCCGACTAGCGGGAGAACAGATACGCTGTATTTT. It is translated as CASSPTSGRTDTLYF.